Listed here are 17 T cell receptor beta chains from one sample, sequenced in a study of control samples from healthy donors and cancer patients. Clones were sequenced by immunoSEQ multiplex PCR, and TCRdb holds only the in-frame ones, with some missing. Of 150,000 or so clones in the sample, around 88% were seen once. The specimen sequenced was blood. The receptor set was obtained from a young man in good health.

This clone has only one observation. V gene TRBV27 combines with J gene TRBJ1-1; D is possibly TRBD1 (5 bases). The CDR3 loop spans 13 amino acids. V lost 0 bases to trimming and J lost 4 bases, with 6 bases between them. Germline lookup yields CDR1 MNHEY and CDR2 SMNVEV (reference sequence). The CDR3 DNA is TGTGCCAGCAGTTTATCAGGGGCCACTGAAGCTTTCTTT. This encodes CASSLSGATEAFF.

The chain recombines TRBV5-1 with TRBJ1-1; D unclear. The CDR3 runs 14 residues. Germline V gene sequence: CDR1 SGHRS, CDR2 YFSETQ. The V and J ends lost 1 base and 0 bases respectively, with 7 bases between them. In nucleotides, the CDR3 is TGCGCCAGCAGCTTGATGGGCATGAACACTGAAGCTTTCTTT. Protein sequence: CASSLMGMNTEAFF.

This clone has a single count. This chain joins TRBV9 and TRBJ1-1; 8 bases agree with TRBD1. Germline V lookup: CDR1 SGDLS, CDR2 YYNGEE. V gave up 4 bases and J gave up 4 bases; unmatched junction bases: 9. The CDR3 contains 15 residues. Written as DNA, the CDR3 is TGTGCCAGCAGCCAAAACCCCGACAGGGGCACTGAAGCTTTCTTT. It encodes CASSQNPDRGTEAFF.

This sequence joins TRBV5-1 and TRBJ2-2; D is unclear. The CDR3 consists of 15 residues. Germline V gene sequence: CDR1 SGHRS, CDR2 YFSETQ. V shed 3 bases and J shed 6 bases, with 15 bases lying between them. The CDR3 nucleotides are TGCGCCAGCAGCTCGCCCCCAAACCCCTCCGGGGAGCTGTTTTTT. Translating gives CASSSPPNPSGELFF.

The chain employs TRBV28 and TRBJ1-6, with 7 nucleotides matching TRBD1. The V gene end was trimmed by 3 bases and the J gene end by 9 bases; junction bases not matched to a gene: 8. The CDR3 length is 15 residues. Germline-derived CDR1 and CDR2 are MDHEN and SYDVKM. The CDR3 loop reads CASSLMGQSGSPLHF. CDR3 DNA: TGTGCCAGCAGTTTGATGGGACAGTCTGGTTCACCCCTCCACTTT. Supplemented by reference TRBV28 and TRBJ1-6, the full variable domain reads DVKVTQSSRYLVKRTGEKVFLECVQDMDHENMFWYRQDPGLGLRLIYFSYDVKMKEKGDIPEGYSVSREKKERFSLILESASTNQTSMYLCASSLMGQSGSPLHFGNGTRLTVT.

The rearrangement links TRBV19 to TRBJ2-5; perhaps TRBD1 as D (6 bases). V was cut by 8 bases and J by 0 bases, with 16 bases left in between. CDR3 length equals 15 residues. CDR1 and CDR2 (germline): LNHDA, SQIVND (reference sequence). The CDR3 DNA sequence: TGTGCCAGTCGACCGGGACATAGGTACCAAGAGACCCAGTACTTC. Translated, it gives CASRPGHRYQETQYF.

The chain recombines TRBV12-3 or TRBV12-4 with TRBJ1-1, with D uncertain. V was clipped by 3 bases and J by 1 base, with 6 bases between them. The CDR3 is 13 amino acids. The CDR3 DNA sequence: TGTGCCAGCAGTTTCGGGGAGAACACTGAAGCTTTCTTT. This codes for CASSFGENTEAFF.

V gene TRBV20-1 combines with J gene TRBJ2-4; 9 bases match TRBD2. Germline CDR1 and CDR2: DFQATT and SNEGSKA (reference sequence). The V and J ends lost 3 bases and 0 bases, in that order; junction bases with no gene match: 12. The CDR3 consists of 18 residues. The CDR3 coding sequence is TGCAGTGCTAGTCCCAGCGGGGGGACCCTCATAGCCAAAAACATTCAGTACTTC. It yields the protein CSASPSGGTLIAKNIQYF.

The CDR3 bases are TGCGCCAGCAGCCGACTAGCGGGAGGGGCAGATACGCAGTATTTT. Protein sequence: CASSRLAGGADTQYF. This chain connects TRBV5-1 to TRBJ2-3; 14 nucleotides align to TRBD2. The CDR3 runs 15 residues. Germline lookup yields CDR1 SGHRS and CDR2 YFSETQ. After removal of 4 bases from V and 4 bases from J, the junction contained 2 bases not matched to a gene.

J is TRBJ1-1 and V is TRBV5-5; D is unresolved. The CDR3 length is 15 residues. Trimming pared 1 base from V and 1 base from J, leaving 11 bases between. Germline V gene lookup returns CDR1 SGHKS and CDR2 YYEKEE (reference sequence). The CDR3 sequence is CASSLITLRNTEAFF. CDR3 coding DNA: TGTGCCAGCAGCTTGATAACACTCCGGAACACTGAAGCTTTCTTT.

The chain recombines TRBV5-4 with TRBJ2-1, with no clear D. The germline CDR1 and CDR2 sequences are SGHNT and YYREEE (reference sequence). V lost 0 bases and J 9 bases, leaving 10 bases between the germline ends. The CDR3 runs 13 residues. The CDR3 region has the DNA TGTGCCAGCAGCTTGGCCACACGCGGTGAGCAGTTCTTC. It is translated as CASSLATRGEQFF.

The V and J genes are TRBV10-3 and TRBJ2-1; 9 positions agree with TRBD1. The CDR3 runs to 16 residues. The trim removed 5 bases at V and 6 bases at J, leaving 11 bases unmatched. Germline CDR1 ENHRY, CDR2 SYGVKD. The CDR3 loop is CAISSMTGTGLNEQFF. Here the CDR3 DNA reads TGTGCCATCAGTTCGATGACCGGGACAGGGCTCAATGAGCAGTTCTTC.

The rearrangement joins TRBV28 to TRBJ2-3; D gene unclear. In germline, CDR1 is MDHEN, CDR2 SYDVKM. The CDR3 spans 12 residues. Trimming removed 2 bases at V and 8 bases at J, with 8 bases between. The CDR3 here is CASSLGRATQYF. The CDR3 nucleotides are TGTGCCAGCAGTTTAGGGCGTGCTACGCAGTATTTT.

For the CDR3, the DNA is TGTGCCAGCAGTCGGGGACAGGGGGCAGAGACCCAGTACTTC. It specifies CASSRGQGAETQYF. The chain employs TRBV7-9 and TRBJ2-5; 12 nucleotides line up with TRBD1. CDR1 is SEHNR and CDR2 is FQNEAQ in the germline V gene (reference sequence). The CDR3 runs 14 residues. V shed 6 bases and J 4 bases; nucleotides not matched to a gene: 3.

This chain links TRBV15 with TRBJ1-5, with no clear D. V was shortened by 2 bases and J by 6 bases, with 8 bases between the two germline ends. Germline CDR1 reads LNHNV; CDR2 reads YYDKDF (reference sequence). The CDR3 has 13 amino acids. Here the CDR3 DNA reads TGTGCCACCAGCAGAAGCAGAGGTCAGCCCCAGCATTTT. Amino acids: CATSRSRGQPQHF.

Comments on this clone: One end of the junction does not line up with germline, which may come from a read error. The chain links TRBV7-7 to TRBJ2-1, with 7 bases matching TRBD1. Germline V gene data show CDR1 as SSHAT and CDR2 as FNYEAQ (reference sequence). This CDR3 comprises 13 residues. The CDR3 sequence is CASSPGTDNEQFF. The CDR3 nucleotides read TGTGCTAGCAGCCCCGGGACAGACAATGAGCAGTTCTTC.

The chain links TRBV21-1 to TRBJ1-1; whether TRBD1, the table's D call, matches the DNA was not checked. TRBV21-1 is recorded as a pseudogene. The CDR3 extends over 14 amino acids. The CDR3, as DNA: TGTGCCAGCAGCAAGGGGGCCCGTCGTACTGAAGCTTTCTTT. Protein product: CASSKGARRTEAFF.